A selection of T cell receptor beta chains follows, all from one sample in a study of blood T cells in healthy people across ages. Using its own MiXCR run on the 5' RACE reads, TCRdb lists one record per CDR3 protein. The table records approximately 1.5 million distinct CDR3 sequences, less than 45% of them present only once. The specimen sequenced was blood. Receptors originate from a woman aged 18-29 years in good health. The CDR3 runs from the conserved cysteine through the conserved F or W. The order of the fields is D gene, V gene, J gene, clone size, CDR3 protein, CDR3 DNA. The D gene is left open where the match is weak. Clone size is given for some rows only: seen once, a few or many times, or a class if the clone is expanded.

d_call: TRBD2; v_call: TRBV5-1; j_call: TRBJ2-3; clone_size: .; cdr3_aa: CASGLDDTDTQYF; cdr3_nt: TGCGCCAGTGGACTAGACGACACAGATACGCAGTATTTT
d_call: .; v_call: TRBV25-1; j_call: TRBJ1-2; clone_size: .; cdr3_aa: CASIWDGRFYGYTF; cdr3_nt: TGTGCCAGCATCTGGGACGGCCGATTCTATGGCTACACCTTC
d_call: .; v_call: TRBV28; j_call: TRBJ2-3; clone_size: few; cdr3_aa: CASSFRGLGSTDTQYF; cdr3_nt: TGTGCCAGCAGTTTCCGGGGCCTCGGGAGCACAGATACGCAGTATTTT
d_call: .; v_call: TRBV7-2; j_call: TRBJ2-1; clone_size: .; cdr3_aa: CASSLLWEPEQFF; cdr3_nt: TGTGCCAGCAGCTTACTATGGGAGCCTGAGCAGTTCTTC
d_call: .; v_call: TRBV12-3/TRBV12-4; j_call: TRBJ1-2; clone_size: few; cdr3_aa: CASSFLQPYGYTF; cdr3_nt: TGTGCCAGCAGTTTTCTACAACCCTATGGCTACACCTTC
d_call: .; v_call: TRBV27; j_call: TRBJ1-5; clone_size: few; cdr3_aa: CASSDLGDSNQPQHF; cdr3_nt: TGTGCCAGCAGTGACCTAGGGGATAGCAATCAGCCCCAGCATTTT
d_call: TRBD1; v_call: TRBV25-1; j_call: TRBJ1-5; clone_size: .; cdr3_aa: CASSGRTGKDNQPQHF; cdr3_nt: TGTGCCAGCAGTGGTCGGACAGGGAAGGACAATCAGCCCCAGCATTTT
d_call: .; v_call: TRBV29-1; j_call: TRBJ2-1; clone_size: .; cdr3_aa: CSVEDRGSPSYNEQFF; cdr3_nt: TGCAGCGTTGAAGATCGGGGCTCCCCTTCCTACAATGAGCAGTTCTTC
d_call: TRBD2; v_call: TRBV6-2/TRBV6-3; j_call: TRBJ2-5; clone_size: few; cdr3_aa: CASRNPRGKTQYF; cdr3_nt: TGTGCCAGCAGAAACCCGCGGGGGAAGACCCAGTACTTC
d_call: .; v_call: TRBV10-3; j_call: TRBJ2-7; clone_size: .; cdr3_aa: CAIRDGGSDEQYF; cdr3_nt: TGTGCCATCAGGGACGGGGGCTCGGACGAGCAGTACTTC
d_call: .; v_call: TRBV29-1; j_call: TRBJ2-3; clone_size: many; cdr3_aa: CSVGRGATDTQYF; cdr3_nt: TGCAGCGTTGGAAGAGGGGCCACAGATACGCAGTATTTT
d_call: TRBD2; v_call: TRBV3-1; j_call: TRBJ2-7; clone_size: .; cdr3_aa: CASSQELAGNHEQYF; cdr3_nt: TGTGCCAGCAGCCAAGAGCTAGCGGGGAACCACGAGCAGTACTTC
d_call: .; v_call: TRBV6-6; j_call: TRBJ1-6; clone_size: .; cdr3_aa: CASSGPAKFPLHF; cdr3_nt: TGTGCCAGCAGTGGACCCGCGAAATTTCCCCTCCACTTT
d_call: TRBD1; v_call: TRBV24-1; j_call: TRBJ2-1; clone_size: few; cdr3_aa: CATSPRQGATYNEQFF; cdr3_nt: TGTGCCACCAGCCCCCGACAGGGAGCCACCTACAATGAGCAGTTCTTC
d_call: TRBD2; v_call: TRBV7-9; j_call: TRBJ2-7; clone_size: .; cdr3_aa: CASSPGLAGGTYEQYF; cdr3_nt: TGTGCCAGCAGCCCCGGACTAGCAGGAGGAACCTACGAGCAGTACTTC
d_call: .; v_call: TRBV24-1; j_call: TRBJ2-7; clone_size: few; cdr3_aa: CATSDLFGGAYNEQYF; cdr3_nt: TGTGCCACCAGTGATTTGTTCGGGGGCGCCTACAATGAGCAGTACTTC
d_call: .; v_call: TRBV7-9; j_call: TRBJ1-2; clone_size: few; cdr3_aa: CASSFGGEYGYTF; cdr3_nt: TGTGCCAGTAGCTTTGGTGGAGAGTATGGCTACACCTTC